This T cell receptor beta chain was recorded in a study of blood T cell repertoires in COVID-19. About the research overall: Acute-phase and convalescent COVID-19 samples originated in the United States, Italy and Spain. From T cells, B-cell-depleted T cells, or PBMCs came the material, which was cDNA or gDNA.

The length of the CDR3 is 15 residues. Original processing notes: Researchers report that nucleated cell counts were estimated from reference gene primer amplification. The data were produced by immunoSEQ multiplex PCR, yet TCRdb's version contains in-frame clones alone and is incomplete. That table is the source of V, J and clone size, and D and trimming were worked out from the DNA. The table includes over 85,000 clones, roughly 85% detected once. The chain recombines TRBV21-1 with TRBJ1-2; the table calls TRBD1, which could not be checked here. TRBV21-1 is labeled a pseudogene. Specimen: peripheral blood. The clonotype originates from an elderly man with acute or convalescent COVID-19. The CDR3 DNA reads TGTGCCAGCAGCAAAGGTGGCAGGGGTGGGTATGGCTACACCTTC. It is translated as CASSKGGRGGYGYTF.